Below are 2 T cell receptor beta chains sequenced from a single sample in a study of T cell repertoires in cytomegalovirus infection. Their antigens remain unidentified. TCRdb called the reads again in MiXCR, with one record for every CDR3 protein. The sample holds approximately 990,000 distinct CDR3 sequences, roughly 30% seen once. The starting material was cultured CD8+ T cells from PBMCs, obtained from culture after CMV antigen stimulation. The receptors here all came from a human donor in good health (CMV status not recorded). Some clones in this sample may be carry-over from other donors' samples.

This clonotype came up a few times. The chain recombines TRBV19 with TRBJ2-7, with D hard to call. CDR3 length: 12 residues. Trimming pared 7 bases from V and 0 bases from J, leaving 7 bases between. Germline CDR1 LNHDA, CDR2 SQIVND (reference sequence). The DNA for the CDR3 is TGTGCCAGTATGGGATACTCCTACGAGCAGTACTTC. This translates into CASMGYSYEQYF.

The sample holds one count of this clonotype. J is TRBJ1-3 and V is TRBV9; maybe TRBD1 (6 bases). V gave up 6 bases and J gave up 0 bases, with 13 bases separating them. CDR3 size: 15 residues. Per germline, CDR1 SGDLS and CDR2 YYNGEE. CDR3 protein: CASTLTGSSGNTIYF. CDR3 DNA: TGTGCCAGCACCCTGACAGGCTCCTCTGGAAACACCATATATTTT. The complete variable domain, with remaining parts taken from reference TRBV9 and TRBJ1-3, reads DSGVTQTPKHLITATGQRVTLRCSPRSGDLSVYWYQQSLDQGLQFLIQYYNGEERAKGNILERFSAQQFPDLHSELNLSSLELGDSALYFCASTLTGSSGNTIYFGEGSWLTVV.